The 21 T cell receptor beta chains below all came from one sample that was sequenced in a study of cytomegalovirus exposure and HLA in healthy donors. PCR used 60 Vbeta primers and 13 Jbeta primers. The protocol was immunoSEQ multiplex PCR, while the TCRdb copy is restricted to in-frame clones and leaves out a portion. In the table there are about 210,000 clones, 75% to 80% of which are singletons. Sequenced input: PBMCs. The receptors were gathered from a male donor in good health and CMV-seronegative.

In DNA, the CDR3 is TGTGCCAGCAGCTTAAAGGGACAGGGGTTCCACGAGCAGTACTTC. This sequence encodes CASSLKGQGFHEQYF. The gene calls are TRBV7-6 and TRBJ2-7; 10 nucleotides align to TRBD1. Germline V gene data show CDR1 as SGHVS and CDR2 as FNYEAQ. The CDR3 extends over 15 amino acids. V lost 2 bases, J lost 5 bases, and 6 bases stayed unmatched.

V usage is TRBV7-8 and J usage is TRBJ2-5; 7 bases are shared with TRBD2. The trim removed 1 base at V and 5 bases at J, leaving 7 bases unmatched. Per germline, CDR1 SGHVS and CDR2 FQNEAQ. The length of the CDR3 is 15 residues. Here the CDR3 DNA reads TGTGCCAGCAGCTTAGAAGGCGGGGGTAGGGAGACCCAGTACTTC. Amino acids: CASSLEGGGRETQYF.

The V and J genes are TRBV5-4 and TRBJ2-7; D not resolved. Germline lookup yields CDR1 SGHNT and CDR2 YYREEE (reference sequence). The CDR3 loop spans 13 amino acids. Trimming left V 0 bases short and J 2 bases short, with 6 bases between. The CDR3 DNA is TGTGCCAGCAGCTTGGGGCGGACCTACGAGCAGTACTTC. This sequence encodes CASSLGRTYEQYF.

V gene TRBV7-3 combines with J gene TRBJ1-1; tentatively, D is TRBD1 (6 bases). This CDR3 is built from 14 residues. Trimming took off 5 bases at V and 5 bases at J, with 15 bases between the two ends. Germline CDR1 and CDR2: SGHTA and FQGTGA. In DNA form, the CDR3 reads TGTGCCAGCAGCCAAGGGGGGGCGCGGACTGAAGCTTTCTTT. Its translation is CASSQGGARTEAFF.

The rearrangement uses TRBV28 and TRBJ1-4, with D unclear. CDR3 size: 14 residues. Germline-derived CDR1 and CDR2 are MDHEN and SYDVKM. Trimming pared 6 bases from V and 1 base from J, leaving 9 bases between. Here the CDR3 DNA reads TGTGCCAGCAGGGAGGGCCTAACTAATGAAAAACTGTTTTTT. Translation gives CASREGLTNEKLFF.

The genes are TRBV6-5 and TRBJ2-7; D is possibly TRBD1 (6 bases). CDR1 and CDR2 (germline): MNHEY, SVGAGI. V lost 2 bases, J lost 1 base, and 9 bases lay in between. CDR3 length: 14 residues. CDR3 in amino acids: CASSYNRGSYEQYF. The CDR3, as DNA: TGTGCCAGCAGTTACAATAGGGGGTCCTACGAGCAGTACTTC.

This clone was counted once. The rearrangement links TRBV27 to TRBJ2-7; no definite D call. The length of the CDR3 is 13 residues. Germline V CDR1 and CDR2: MNHEY, SMNVEV (reference sequence). With 4 bases removed from V and 3 bases from J, the gap between germline ends came to 10 bases. CDR3 in amino acids: CASSSPPGYEQYF. Here the CDR3 DNA reads TGTGCCAGCAGTTCCCCTCCAGGCTACGAGCAGTACTTC.

The chain couples TRBV5-6 to TRBJ2-7; 13 positions agree with TRBD2. The V gene end was trimmed by 3 bases and the J gene end by 4 bases; junction bases not matched to a gene: 4. From germline, CDR1 is SGHDT and CDR2 YYEEEE. The CDR3 is 15 residues long. For the CDR3, the DNA is TGTGCCAGCAGCTCACTAGCGGGGGGGAAGTACGAGCAGTACTTC. It codes for CASSSLAGGKYEQYF.

The genes are TRBV19 and TRBJ1-5; 9 bases are shared with TRBD1. This CDR3 region has 16 residues. Germline loops: CDR1 LNHDA, CDR2 SQIVND (reference sequence). V was clipped by 5 bases and J by 2 bases; unmatched bases: 7. This CDR3 is CASSYTGGRGNQPQHF. DNA of the CDR3: TGTGCCAGTAGTTACACAGGGGGCAGGGGCAATCAGCCCCAGCATTTT.

This clone was seen a few times. The V and J genes are TRBV14 and TRBJ2-2, with D maybe TRBD2 (6 bases). The CDR3 loop spans 16 amino acids. V was pared by 8 bases and J by 0 bases, with 16 bases between. Germline CDR1 SGHDN, CDR2 FVKESK. In DNA form, the CDR3 reads TGTGCCAGCCGGAGGGGTTCCTCCGCGAACACCGGGGAGCTGTTTTTT. Its translation is CASRRGSSANTGELFF.

This clone was seen just once. V is TRBV11-1 and J is TRBJ1-1, with D maybe TRBD1 (5 bases). V was pared by 4 bases and J by 6 bases, with 15 bases between. Germline V gene data show CDR1 as SGHAT and CDR2 as FQDESV (reference sequence). There are 14 residues in the CDR3. The chain's CDR3 is CASSYAEGRPEAFF. As DNA, the CDR3 is TGTGCCAGCAGCTACGCGGAGGGACGACCTGAAGCTTTCTTT.

This clone has only one observation. V gene TRBV9 combines with J gene TRBJ1-1; 7 bases line up with TRBD1. CDR1 and CDR2 (germline): SGDLS, YYNGEE. The CDR3 spans 16 residues. The V gene end was trimmed by 0 bases and the J gene end by 1 base; junction bases not matched to a gene: 6. The CDR3 DNA reads as TGTGCCAGCAGCGTAGGGACCCGACAGGGGAACACTGAAGCTTTCTTT. Its translation is CASSVGTRQGNTEAFF.

This clone has only a few counts. Other DNA sequences in the same sample also yield this CDR3. The rearrangement links TRBV5-1 to TRBJ2-4; TRBD1 aligns across 7 bases. The V gene end was trimmed by 4 bases and the J gene end by 5 bases; junction bases not matched to a gene: 9. This CDR3 contains 15 residues. Per the germline V gene, CDR1 is SGHRS and CDR2 is YFSETQ. CDR3 amino acids: CASSLLTGDQNIQYF. CDR3 sequence (DNA): TGCGCCAGCAGCCTACTAACAGGGGATCAAAACATTCAGTACTTC.

This chain's CDR3 is CASVNSGDLSYNEQFF. The CDR3 DNA sequence: TGTGCCAGCGTCAATAGCGGGGACCTCTCCTACAATGAGCAGTTCTTC. The chain links TRBV27 to TRBJ2-1, with 8 positions matching TRBD2. V was pared by 8 bases and J by 0 bases, with 9 bases of the junction left unmatched. Germline CDR1 is MNHEY and CDR2 is SMNVEV (reference sequence). The CDR3 covers 16 residues.

The V gene is TRBV14, the J gene TRBJ2-1; 11 bases agree with TRBD2. V was clipped by 4 bases and J by 8 bases; unmatched bases: 10. The CDR3 length is 16 residues. CDR1 is SGHDN, CDR2 FVKESK, per germline. This chain's CDR3 is CASSRALAGGGDEQFF. CDR3 coding DNA: TGTGCCAGCAGCCGAGCGCTAGCGGGGGGAGGCGATGAGCAGTTCTTC.

This clone showed up just once. V is TRBV19 and J is TRBJ2-7, with D tentatively TRBD1 (6 bases). Trimming cost V 6 bases and J 7 bases, with 16 bases left between them. Per germline, CDR1 LNHDA and CDR2 SQIVND (reference sequence). The CDR3 covers 13 residues. CDR3 sequence reads: CASRRTEAGEQYF. CDR3 coding DNA: TGTGCCAGTAGGAGGACAGAGGCTGGGGAGCAGTACTTC.

This clone was observed a few times. The CDR3 nucleotides are TGCGCCAGCAGCTTGGGGGCAGGGCGGGGAACTGAAGCTTTCTTT. Protein: CASSLGAGRGTEAFF. This sequence joins TRBV5-1 and TRBJ1-1; maybe TRBD1 (5 bases). This CDR3 contains 15 residues. The germline V gene has CDR1 SGHRS and CDR2 YFSETQ. With 0 bases removed from V and 5 bases from J, the gap between germline ends came to 14 bases.

This clone was detected a few times. The chain employs TRBV5-6 and TRBJ2-3, with TRBD2 matching over 9 bases. The CDR3 has 16 residues. Germline CDR1 and CDR2: SGHDT and YYEEEE. Trimming removed 0 bases from V and 1 base from J; junction bases left unmatched: 3. CDR3 loop: CASSLAERGGTDTQYF. The CDR3 nucleotides read TGTGCCAGCAGCTTGGCCGAGCGGGGGGGCACAGATACGCAGTATTTT.

The chain recombines TRBV10-3 with TRBJ2-1; 7 nucleotides align to TRBD2. Germline V lookup: CDR1 ENHRY, CDR2 SYGVKD. Germline trimming cut 9 bases from V and 0 bases from J; bases unmatched to any gene: 11. The CDR3 spans 16 residues. CDR3 protein: CAIESGGGDSYNEQFF. The CDR3 DNA follows: TGTGCCATTGAGTCGGGGGGAGGGGACTCCTACAATGAGCAGTTCTTC.

This clone was observed a few times. The CDR3 spells CASTTGFNPYNEQFF. The CDR3 DNA reads TGTGCCAGCACCACCGGGTTTAACCCCTACAATGAGCAGTTCTTC. The gene calls are TRBV7-9 and TRBJ2-1; D unresolved. The CDR3 consists of 15 residues. Trimming pared 7 bases from V and 2 bases from J, leaving 15 bases between. CDR1 is SEHNR and CDR2 is FQNEAQ in the germline V gene (reference sequence).

V usage is TRBV2 and J usage is TRBJ2-7; D might be TRBD1 (5 bases). Trimming removed 11 bases from V and 0 bases from J, with 14 bases in between. The CDR3 extends over 13 amino acids. Germline CDR1 SNHLY, CDR2 FYNNEI. CDR3 DNA sequence: TGTGCCGTTGACAGAGAAAGCTCCTACGAGCAGTACTTC. Encoded protein: CAVDRESSYEQYF.